Following are 25 T cell receptor beta chains from one sample sequenced in a study of blood T cell repertoires in COVID-19. Produced via immunoSEQ multiplex PCR; TCRdb's table is partial and in-frame only. The repertoire holds approximately 72,000 clones, with roughly 80% as singletons. Source material: peripheral blood. The receptors originated from a man over 45 with active COVID-19.

V is TRBV4-3 and J is TRBJ1-2; a possible D gene is TRBD1 (6 bases). The CDR3 spans 18 residues. Trimming pared 0 bases from V and 2 bases from J, leaving 19 bases between. Germline V lookup: CDR1 LGHNA, CDR2 YSLEER. The CDR3: CASSQELPGAILNYGYTF. CDR3 bases: TGCGCCAGCAGCCAAGAACTGCCAGGGGCAATTTTGAACTATGGCTACACCTTC.

V is TRBV5-6 and J is TRBJ2-5; maybe TRBD1 (5 bases). This CDR3 has 13 amino acids. Trimming removed 0 bases at V and 5 bases at J, with 8 bases between. Looked up from germline, CDR1 is SGHDT and CDR2 is YYEEEE. CDR3 bases: TGTGCCAGCAGCTTGGCGGACAAGGAGACCCAGTACTTC. This gives the protein CASSLADKETQYF.

This rearrangement joins TRBV5-5 to TRBJ1-1; tentative D call: TRBD1 (5 bases). Germline CDR1 reads SGHKS; CDR2 reads YYEKEE (reference sequence). Trimming shortened V by 3 bases and J by 1 base, and 13 bases separated the two germline ends. This CDR3 region has 15 residues. Written as DNA, the CDR3 is TGTGCCAGCAGCTCCTCCCCAGGGCCGAACACTGAAGCTTTCTTT. Translating it yields CASSSSPGPNTEAFF.

The chain joins TRBV24-1 to TRBJ2-5; 8 bases are a match to TRBD2. J was trimmed by 1 base and V by 7 bases; bases with no gene match: 7. CDR3 size: 15 residues. Germline V lookup: CDR1 KGHDR, CDR2 SFDVKD. The CDR3 nucleotides are TGTGCCACCAGCGAAGGAGCGGGAGCCCAAGAGACCCAGTACTTC. Protein sequence: CATSEGAGAQETQYF.

The chain carries TRBV7-2 and TRBJ2-7; 9 bases match TRBD1. The CDR3 consists of 14 residues. In germline, CDR1 is SGHTA, CDR2 FQGNSA. Losses at the gene ends were 7 bases for V and 3 bases for J; bases not matched to a gene: 7. The CDR3 protein is CASNLRDRVYEQYF. The CDR3 region has the DNA TGTGCCAGCAACCTCCGGGACAGGGTCTACGAGCAGTACTTC.

The CDR3 DNA follows: TGTGCCAGCAGCCCAGGACAGGGGAGGGTCTACGAGCAGTACTTC. Translating it yields CASSPGQGRVYEQYF. The chain is built from TRBV11-2 and TRBJ2-7; 9 bases map to TRBD1. V shed 5 bases and J 3 bases; nucleotides not matched to a gene: 8. The CDR3 covers 15 residues. Germline CDR1 SGHAT, CDR2 FQNNGV.

V usage is TRBV7-9 and J usage is TRBJ1-2; D is unresolved. The CDR3 sequence is 13 residues long. Germline V gene sequence: CDR1 SEHNR, CDR2 FQNEAQ (reference sequence). Trimming shortened V by 4 bases and J by 6 bases, and 12 bases separated the two germline ends. The CDR3 region is CASSSAGANGYTF. The CDR3, as DNA: TGTGCCAGCAGCTCGGCGGGCGCGAATGGCTACACCTTC.

The chain has TRBV18 and TRBJ1-1, with TRBD1 matching over 12 bases. This CDR3 is 15 amino acids long. CDR1 is KGHSH and CDR2 is LQKENI in the germline V gene. V lost 4 bases and J lost 10; bases outside the gene matches: 10. CDR3: CASSLTGTGGLAAFF. The CDR3 region has the DNA TGTGCCAGCTCACTTACCGGGACAGGGGGCCTGGCAGCTTTCTTT.

The genes are TRBV9 and TRBJ2-2; D is undetermined. Looked up from germline, CDR1 is SGDLS and CDR2 is YYNGEE. The V and J ends lost 2 bases and 4 bases respectively, with 18 bases between them. The CDR3 length is 17 residues. The CDR3 nucleotides are TGTGCCAGCAGCGTGTTGCTAGGAGCTGCGAGCACCGGGGAGCTGTTTTTT. Translation: CASSVLLGAASTGELFF.

This clone was observed a few times. This chain joins TRBV27 and TRBJ2-7, with 7 bases matching TRBD1. The CDR3 spans 14 residues. V gave up 9 bases and J gave up 7 bases; unmatched junction bases: 15. Germline CDR1 reads MNHEY; CDR2 reads SMNVEV (reference sequence). This chain's CDR3 is CARLPGQILWEQYF. CDR3 coding DNA: TGTGCCAGGCTACCGGGACAGATACTGTGGGAGCAGTACTTC.

This clone was seen a handful of times. The chain is built from TRBV15 and TRBJ1-1, with 12 bases aligning to TRBD1. From germline, CDR1 is LNHNV and CDR2 YYDKDF (reference sequence). After removal of 11 bases from V and 4 bases from J, the junction contained 2 bases not matched to a gene. The CDR3 loop spans 12 amino acids. Here the CDR3 reads CAAGQGATEAFF. The CDR3 DNA reads TGTGCCGCGGGACAGGGGGCCACTGAAGCTTTCTTT.

CDR3: CASSQAPTGELFF. The DNA for the CDR3 is TGCGCCAGCAGCCAAGCCCCAACCGGGGAGCTGTTTTTT. The chain couples TRBV4-3 to TRBJ2-2; D gene ambiguous. This CDR3 is 13 amino acids long. In germline, CDR1 is LGHNA, CDR2 YSLEER. The V and J ends lost 1 base and 5 bases respectively, with 5 bases between them.

In DNA, the CDR3 is TGTGCCAGCGTACAGGGGGCGCGTGGAAACACCATATATTTT. This translates into CASVQGARGNTIYF. The chain recombines TRBV2 with TRBJ1-3; 9 bases map to TRBD1. Germline lookup yields CDR1 SNHLY and CDR2 FYNNEI. After removal of 8 bases from V and 3 bases from J, the junction contained 5 bases not matched to a gene. The CDR3 is 14 amino acids.

This chain uses TRBV7-8 with TRBJ2-1, with D perhaps matching TRBD1 (7 bases). Germline loops: CDR1 SGHVS, CDR2 FQNEAQ. Trimming pared 5 bases from V and 9 bases from J, leaving 14 bases between. CDR3 size: 13 residues. In DNA, the CDR3 is TGTGCCAGCAGCACCGACAGGGAGGCTGAGCAGTTCTTC. It encodes CASSTDREAEQFF.

The CDR3 loop is CASSSGRESSYEQYF. CDR3 sequence (DNA): TGTGCCAGCAGTTCGGGACGGGAGAGCTCCTACGAGCAGTACTTC. This rearrangement joins TRBV25-1 to TRBJ2-7; D is possibly TRBD2 (6 bases). This CDR3 comprises 15 residues. The V gene's germline CDR1 is MGHDK and CDR2 SYGVNS. V dropped 5 bases and J dropped 0 bases, with 14 bases sitting between them.

The chain couples TRBV4-3 to TRBJ1-1; D not resolved. Trimming cost V 1 base and J 1 base, with 13 bases left between them. Per germline, CDR1 LGHNA and CDR2 YSLEER. The length of the CDR3 is 16 residues. Written as DNA, the CDR3 is TGCGCCAGCAGCCAAGGTAAGGAGCTGGGGAACACTGAAGCTTTCTTT. It specifies CASSQGKELGNTEAFF.

The sample holds a few counts of this clone. The V call is TRBV30, the J call TRBJ2-2; 9 positions match TRBD1. V was clipped by 0 bases and J by 5 bases; unmatched bases: 10. Germline CDR1 GTSNPN, CDR2 SVGIG (reference sequence). The CDR3 is 17 amino acids. The CDR3 coding sequence is TGTGCCTGGAGTGTACGGGCGGGACAGGGATTGACCGGGGAGCTGTTTTTT. Translation gives CAWSVRAGQGLTGELFF.

The rearrangement uses TRBV19 and TRBJ2-1; 11 positions match TRBD1. Germline V gene lookup returns CDR1 LNHDA and CDR2 SQIVND (reference sequence). Trimming at V came to 5 bases and at J to 2 bases, leaving 5 bases not matched to a gene. This CDR3 has 16 amino acids. Here the CDR3 DNA reads TGTGCCAGTAGTCCCCGGGACAGGGGGGCCTACAATGAGCAGTTCTTC. This gives the protein CASSPRDRGAYNEQFF.

The V gene is TRBV6-5, the J gene TRBJ2-1; 7 nucleotides agree with TRBD2. V lost 6 bases and J lost 8; bases outside the gene matches: 4. The CDR3 has 12 amino acids. Germline CDR1 MNHEY, CDR2 SVGAGI. The CDR3 protein is CASRLAFHEQFF. The CDR3, as DNA: TGTGCCAGCAGACTAGCGTTCCATGAGCAGTTCTTC.

This chain links TRBV4-3 with TRBJ1-2, with TRBD1 matching 7 bases. The J segment lost 5 bases and the V segment lost 0 bases, leaving 9 bases of the junction unmatched. The CDR3 spans 16 residues. The germline V gene has CDR1 LGHNA and CDR2 YSLEER. The CDR3 nucleotides are TGCGCCAGCAGCCAAGAGAACAGGGGCAGTAAGTATGGCTACACCTTC. It encodes CASSQENRGSKYGYTF.

This clone has a handful of counts. The chain has TRBV27 and TRBJ2-6; the match to TRBD1 covers 9 bases. The J segment lost 0 bases and the V segment lost 10 bases, leaving 16 bases of the junction unmatched. The germline V gene has CDR1 MNHEY and CDR2 SMNVEV (reference sequence). The CDR3 sequence is 19 residues long. CDR3 DNA: TGTGCCAAAGGATTGGAGCAAGACAGGGGGGCCTCTGGGGCCAACGTCCTGACTTTC. It is translated as CAKGLEQDRGASGANVLTF.

The chain joins TRBV19 to TRBJ1-4; unclear D gene. Germline lookup yields CDR1 LNHDA and CDR2 SQIVND (reference sequence). The CDR3 runs to 13 residues. Trimming took 3 bases from V and 10 from J, leaving 12 bases between them. CDR3 nucleotide sequence: TGTGCCAGTAGTATCGGGGTTGAGGGAAAACTGTTTTTT. Translation: CASSIGVEGKLFF.

V gene TRBV6-2 or TRBV6-3 combines with J gene TRBJ1-6; D is ambiguous. Trimming took 2 bases from V and 15 from J, leaving 14 bases between them. The CDR3 is 13 amino acids. In germline, CDR1 is MNHEY, CDR2 SVGEGT. CDR3 nucleotide sequence: TGTGCCAGCAGTTACCCCCCCCGCGCGCGCCTCCACTTT. Its protein is CASSYPPRARLHF.

The chain joins TRBV19 to TRBJ2-3, with D uncertain. This CDR3 has 13 amino acids. CDR1 and CDR2 (germline): LNHDA, SQIVND (reference sequence). The V gene lost 1 base and the J gene lost 4 bases, with 6 bases spanning the gap. The CDR3 reads CASSIASADTQYF. In nucleotides, the CDR3 is TGTGCCAGTAGTATAGCTTCGGCAGATACGCAGTATTTT. Filled out from reference TRBV19 and TRBJ2-3, the complete variable domain reads DGGITQSPKYLFRKEGQNVTLSCEQNLNHDAMYWYRQDPGQGLRLIYYSQIVNDFQKGDIAEGYSVSREKKESFPLTVTSAQKNPTAFYLCASSIASADTQYFGPGTRLTVL.

This chain connects TRBV3-1 (or the pseudogene TRBV3-2) to TRBJ2-1; perhaps TRBD2 as D (6 bases). Germline V gene sequence: CDR1 LGHDT, CDR2 YNNKEL (reference sequence). V was pared by 4 bases and J by 8 bases, with 21 bases between. The CDR3 runs 16 residues. The CDR3 sequence: CASSPRLDFVNDEQFF. The CDR3, as DNA: TGTGCCAGCAGCCCACGACTAGACTTCGTTAATGATGAGCAGTTCTTC.